This TCR beta chain was profiled in a study of graft-versus-host responses after intestinal transplantation. General study findings and limits: Recipient marrow contained GvH clones, some of which appeared first in ileum or blood.

V gave up 7 bases and J gave up 3 bases; unmatched junction bases: 8. CDR1 LNHDA and CDR2 SQIVND come from the germline V gene (reference sequence). This CDR3 region has 14 residues. Clones were read by immunoSEQ multiplex PCR, and TCRdb kept only the in-frame ones, dropping some. The sample gives more than 40,000 clones, roughly 95% of which show up once; around 0.21% is in the top ten. Concerning this clone: Its target is unknown.

Sequences were derived from unstimulated CD8+ T cells sorted from spleen or lymph node cells, sampled before transplant. This TCR was sampled from a human donor who was the organ donor for an intestinal transplant. V gene TRBV19 combines with J gene TRBJ1-2; 7 bases match TRBD1. CDR3 loop: CASTPGTAHYGYTF. The CDR3 nucleotides are TGTGCCAGTACCCCCGGGACAGCTCACTATGGCTACACCTTC.